These 12 T cell receptor beta chains originate from one sample sequenced in a study of beta chain features in type 1 diabetes. As every portion of the isolated RNA was reverse transcribed, the sequencing read expressed TCRB transcripts. Clones were sequenced by immunoSEQ multiplex PCR, and TCRdb holds only the in-frame ones, with some missing. Among 250,000 to 300,000 clones listed, 7.5% to 9.5% were seen once. The sequencing input was central memory CD4+ T cells from blood. The receptors shown here come from a woman younger than 30 in good health.

This chain joins TRBV2 and TRBJ1-4; D ambiguous. Germline CDR1 SNHLY, CDR2 FYNNEI. V dropped 7 bases and J dropped 5 bases, with 5 bases sitting between them. This CDR3 is 11 amino acids long. The CDR3 DNA follows: TGTGCCAGCATGATGAATGAAAAACTGTTTTTT. It translates to CASMMNEKLFF.

This clone was seen more than once but under ten times. The genes are TRBV7-9 and TRBJ2-1; D remains unclear. V was shortened by 5 bases and J by 5 bases, with 7 bases between the two germline ends. This CDR3 region has 12 residues. Germline V gene sequence: CDR1 SEHNR, CDR2 FQNEAQ (reference sequence). The CDR3 sequence is CASSPRDNEQFF. CDR3 DNA: TGTGCCAGCAGCCCACGGGACAATGAGCAGTTCTTC.

This clone was seen only a few times. The chain employs TRBV5-4 and TRBJ1-3, with D tentatively TRBD1 (6 bases). Germline V gene data show CDR1 as SGHNT and CDR2 as YYREEE (reference sequence). The CDR3 spans 16 residues. With 4 bases removed from V and 3 bases from J, the gap between germline ends came to 17 bases. The CDR3 sequence: CASSPGGAGNGNTIYF. CDR3 nucleotide sequence: TGTGCCAGCAGCCCGGGGGGGGCGGGAAATGGAAACACCATATATTTT.

This clone has a count of ten or more. This specimen includes other DNA sequences encoding the same CDR3. The V call is TRBV27, the J call TRBJ2-5; 14 bases fit TRBD2. The CDR3 contains 16 residues. Germline V CDR1 and CDR2: MNHEY, SMNVEV (reference sequence). Germline trimming cut 4 bases from V and 5 bases from J; bases unmatched to any gene: 6. In DNA, the CDR3 is TGTGCCAGCAGTTCAGGACTAGCGGGAGGTCGGGAGACCCAGTACTTC. It is translated as CASSSGLAGGRETQYF.

The chain uses TRBV11-2 and TRBJ1-1, with TRBD1 identical over 7 bases. The CDR3 has 14 residues. Unmatched junction bases numbered 8, after V lost 6 bases and J lost 4 bases. CDR1 and CDR2 from the germline V gene are SGHAT and FQNNGV. The CDR3 DNA follows: TGTGCCAGCAGACCCGACAGGGAGAGCACTGAAGCTTTCTTT. It codes for CASRPDRESTEAFF.

In its sample, this clone was seen a few times. This chain links TRBV7-2 with TRBJ1-2, with D possibly TRBD1 on 5 matching bases. There are 15 residues in the CDR3. The germline V and J ends were trimmed by 0 bases and 8 bases, with 16 bases remaining between them. CDR1 and CDR2 (germline): SGHTA, FQGNSA. CDR3 protein: CASSLATTAHQGYTF. The CDR3 DNA reads as TGTGCCAGCAGCTTAGCAACGACAGCCCATCAGGGCTACACCTTC. Filled out from reference TRBV7-2 and TRBJ1-2, the complete variable domain reads GAGVSQSPSNKVTEKGKDVELRCDPISGHTALYWYRQSLGQGLEFLIYFQGNSAPDKSGLPSDRFSAERTGGSVSTLTIQRTQQEDSAVYLCASSLATTAHQGYTFGSGTRLTVV.

In its sample, this clone was seen a few times. V is TRBV28 and J is TRBJ2-6; 10 bases align to TRBD1. CDR3 length: 17 residues. V gave up 5 bases and J gave up 2 bases; unmatched junction bases: 6. Germline CDR1 is MDHEN and CDR2 is SYDVKM. The CDR3 sequence: CASSPGQGFPGANVLTF. CDR3 bases: TGTGCCAGCAGTCCGGGACAGGGGTTCCCTGGGGCCAACGTCCTGACTTTC. Full variable domain (remainder filled in from reference TRBV28 and TRBJ2-6): DVKVTQSSRYLVKRTGEKVFLECVQDMDHENMFWYRQDPGLGLRLIYFSYDVKMKEKGDIPEGYSVSREKKERFSLILESASTNQTSMYLCASSPGQGFPGANVLTFGAGSRLTVL.

The rearrangement links TRBV5-6 to TRBJ2-5; D is possibly TRBD2 (5 bases). Germline CDR1 reads SGHDT; CDR2 reads YYEEEE. The CDR3 is 14 amino acids. Trimming removed 1 base from V and 3 bases from J, with 10 bases in between. The CDR3 sequence is CASSLTSGEETQYF. The CDR3 DNA sequence: TGTGCCAGCAGCTTGACCTCCGGGGAAGAGACCCAGTACTTC.

This clone was seen a few times. The chain employs TRBV9 and TRBJ2-2, with 9 bases lining up with TRBD2. The CDR3 consists of 16 residues. Germline values: CDR1 SGDLS, CDR2 YYNGEE. Trimming at V came to 1 base and at J to 5 bases, leaving 6 bases not matched to a gene. This chain's CDR3 is CASSVSGGSLTGELFF. The CDR3 region has the DNA TGTGCCAGCAGCGTAAGCGGGGGGTCACTAACCGGGGAGCTGTTTTTT.

The V gene is TRBV7-3, the J gene TRBJ1-1; 11 bases match TRBD1. Germline V gene data show CDR1 as SGHTA and CDR2 as FQGTGA. This CDR3 has 19 residues. J was trimmed by 0 bases and V by 5 bases; bases with no gene match: 14. The CDR3 nucleotides are TGTGCCAGCAGCGAAACAGCCGGGACAGGGGGTACAATGAACACTGAAGCTTTCTTT. Translation gives CASSETAGTGGTMNTEAFF.

The chain has TRBV7-2 and TRBJ1-2; 10 positions agree with TRBD1. The CDR3 contains 12 residues. V gave up 5 bases and J gave up 8 bases; unmatched junction bases: 2. CDR1 and CDR2 from the germline V gene are SGHTA and FQGNSA. Here the CDR3 DNA reads TGTGCCAGCAGCCGGGACAGGGGAGGCTACACCTTC. This sequence encodes CASSRDRGGYTF.

This clone has only a few counts. The rearrangement uses TRBV15 and TRBJ1-4; D unclear. Germline V gives CDR1 LNHNV, CDR2 YYDKDF (reference sequence). This CDR3 contains 13 residues. Trimming removed 0 bases at V and 8 bases at J, with 7 bases between. The CDR3 loop reads CATSREMKEKLFF. CDR3 in DNA: TGTGCCACCAGCAGAGAAATGAAGGAAAAACTGTTTTTT.